The subject of this entry is one TCR beta chain. Its cognate antigen has yet to be identified. Base qualities are not recorded, but no much larger clone differs from it by a single base. This sample is part of a study of control samples from healthy donors and cancer patients (TCRdb year 2020). The CDR3 covers 13 residues, taking in both the cysteine and the phenylalanine. The sequence is cut down to CDR3 DNA, 39 bases in frame from base 1. V sheds 5 bases and J sheds 3 bases, leaving 8 bases between their ends. Taken from the germline V gene, the CDR1 and CDR2 loops are MNHEY and SVGAGI. The library was prepared using the immunoSEQ multiplex PCR assay. Held by TCRdb, this immuneACCESS table contains in-frame sequences only and omits some clones. Under half of the omission traces to an unresolved V gene where checked; the cause of the rest is unknown. Counted in this sample were 150,000 to 200,000 clones; 85% to 95% of them appeared once. More than 1.1% of the sample is taken by the ten largest.

This TCR came from a man younger than 30 in good health. The chain couples TRBV6-5 to TRBJ1-5, with the D gene call left open. The sequencing sample was made of blood. The DNA sequence is TGTGCCAGCAGTAACACATTCAATCAGCCCCAGCATTTT. The translation is CASSNTFNQPQHF.